Listed below are T cell receptor beta chains from one sample, sequenced in a study of PD-1 blockade in classical Hodgkin lymphoma. Sequenced by immunoSEQ multiplex PCR; TCRdb stores in-frame clones only, minus some. The sample records about 40,000 clones, about 86% being singletons. The starting material was peripheral blood mononuclear cells (PBMCs), obtained before the second cycle of nivolumab. Source of these receptors: a human donor with classical Hodgkin lymphoma. Both conserved end residues are part of each CDR3. The D gene is left open where the match is weak. Rows give clone size only sometimes, using once, few, many, or a class for an expanded clone.

V gene,J gene,clone size,D gene,CDR3 DNA,CDR3 protein
TRBV20-1,TRBJ1-2,medium-sized,-,TGCAGTGCCTTAACAGGTTTTGGCTACACCTTC,CSALTGFGYTF
TRBV19,TRBJ2-7,-,-,TGTCCCCCGATTTCCTACGAGCAGTACTTC,CPPISYEQYF
TRBV5-1,TRBJ2-7,-,TRBD2,TGCGCCAGCAGCTTGGGCGGGAGGGAGATTGGCGAGCAGTACTTC,CASSLGGREIGEQYF
TRBV5-1,TRBJ2-2,-,-,TGCGCCAGCAGCCAAGACAGGTCCACCGGGGAGCTGTTTTTT,CASSQDRSTGELFF
TRBV27,TRBJ2-7,-,-,TGTGCCAGCAGTTCGGGAGAGGGCGTTTACGAGCAGTACTTC,CASSSGEGVYEQYF
TRBV5-1,TRBJ2-7,-,-,TGCGCCAGCAGCCTCCGGGGTCGTGGGAGCTCCTACGAGCAGTACTTC,CASSLRGRGSSYEQYF
TRBV28,TRBJ2-3,once,-,TGTGCCAGCAGTTTATTAGTCGGAGGGTCCACAGATACGCAGTATTTT,CASSLLVGGSTDTQYF
TRBV9,TRBJ2-3,-,-,TGTGCCAGCAGCGTAGGGAAGTGGGCGGGTCCTAAGGTAGCAGATACGCAGTATTTT,CASSVGKWAGPKVADTQYF
TRBV6-6,TRBJ2-7,-,TRBD1,TGTGCCAGCAGAGAGACGGACAGGCTTTACGAGCAGTACTTC,CASRETDRLYEQYF
TRBV9,TRBJ2-1,-,-,TGTGCCAGCAGCGGGACGTTGAGGGAGCAGTTCTTC,CASSGTLREQFF
TRBV18,TRBJ2-7,-,-,TGTGCCAGCTCACTCTTCGCGACAGGCAACTACGAGCAGTACTTC,CASSLFATGNYEQYF
TRBV6-5,TRBJ1-2,-,TRBD1,TGTGCCAGCAGCAAGGGACAGGGAACAAGCTATGGCTACACCTTC,CASSKGQGTSYGYTF
TRBV12-5,TRBJ2-7,-,-,TGTGCTAGTGGTCCACAGCGACAGGTCCTCTACGAGCAGTACTTC,CASGPQRQVLYEQYF
TRBV6-1,TRBJ2-7,-,TRBD1,TGTGCCAGCAGTACAGACAGGGCTCGGTACGAGCAGTACTTC,CASSTDRARYEQYF
TRBV6-5,TRBJ2-1,once,-,TGTGCCAGCAGTTACGGGGGACATGAGCAGTTCTTC,CASSYGGHEQFF
TRBV18,TRBJ1-3,-,-,TGTGCCAGCTCACTGGGCAGCTCTGGAAACACCATATATTTT,CASSLGSSGNTIYF
TRBV2,TRBJ1-2,-,TRBD1,TGTGCCAGCAGTGAAAACAGGGGGCCTAACTATGGCTACACCTTC,CASSENRGPNYGYTF